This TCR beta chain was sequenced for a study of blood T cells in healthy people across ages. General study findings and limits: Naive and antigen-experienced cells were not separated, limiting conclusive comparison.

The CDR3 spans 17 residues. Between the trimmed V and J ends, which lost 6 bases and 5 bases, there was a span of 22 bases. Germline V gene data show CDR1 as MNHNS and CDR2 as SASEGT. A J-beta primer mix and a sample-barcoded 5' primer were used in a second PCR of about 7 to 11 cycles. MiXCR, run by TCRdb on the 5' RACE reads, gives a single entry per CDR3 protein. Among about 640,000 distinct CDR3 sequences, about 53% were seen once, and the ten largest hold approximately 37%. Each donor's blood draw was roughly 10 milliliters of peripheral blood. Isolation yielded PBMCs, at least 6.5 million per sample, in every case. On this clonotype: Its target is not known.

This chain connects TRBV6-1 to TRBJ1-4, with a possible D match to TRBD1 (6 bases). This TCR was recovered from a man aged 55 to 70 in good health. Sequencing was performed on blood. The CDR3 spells CASSRTGSLPINEKLFF. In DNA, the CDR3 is TGTGCCAGCAGCCGCACAGGGTCCCTGCCCATCAATGAAAAACTGTTTTTT.